The present TCR beta chain was sequenced within a study of OX40 agonist ivuxolimab in advanced cancers. At the level of the study: Anti-PD-1, anti-PD-L1 or anti-CTLA-4 therapy given earlier was allowed, and over 35% had some. General study findings and limits: Certain nonresponders likewise exhibited a low normalized T-cell clonal expansion.

The CDR3 spans 17 residues. CDR1 is KGHSH, CDR2 LQKENI, per germline. V was cut by 2 bases and J by 0 bases, with 16 bases left in between. TCRdb's copy holds only in-frame clones and misses some; the assay was immunoSEQ multiplex PCR. The data show under 85,000 clones, 86% seen once. Comments on this clone: Antigen unknown.

Sampled blood was obtained at baseline, cycle 4 day 1, and cycle 7 day 1. V gene TRBV18 combines with J gene TRBJ2-5; no clear D. This clonotype was sampled from an adult with an advanced solid tumor such as melanoma, head and neck, liver or kidney cancer. The sample in question was CD4+ or CD8+ T cells sorted from blood, obtained in a trial of the OX40 agonist ivuxolimab. The CDR3 sequence is CASSPRQVPLYQETQYF. CDR3 sequence (DNA): TGTGCCAGCTCACCAAGGCAGGTCCCTTTATACCAAGAGACCCAGTACTTC.